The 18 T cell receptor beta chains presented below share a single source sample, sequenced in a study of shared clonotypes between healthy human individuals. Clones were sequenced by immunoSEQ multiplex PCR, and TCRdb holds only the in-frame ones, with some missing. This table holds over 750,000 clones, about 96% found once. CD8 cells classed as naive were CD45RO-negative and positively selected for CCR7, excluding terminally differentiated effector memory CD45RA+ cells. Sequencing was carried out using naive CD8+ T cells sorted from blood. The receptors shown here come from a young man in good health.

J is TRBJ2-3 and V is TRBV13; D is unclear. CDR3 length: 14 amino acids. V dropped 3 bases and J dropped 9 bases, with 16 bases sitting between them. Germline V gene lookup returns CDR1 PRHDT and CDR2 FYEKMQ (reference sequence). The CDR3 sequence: CASSFYTSKDTQYF. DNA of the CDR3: TGTGCCAGCAGCTTTTACACCTCTAAGGACACGCAGTATTTT. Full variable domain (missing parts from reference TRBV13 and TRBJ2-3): AAGVIQSPRHLIKEKRETATLKCYPIPRHDTVYWYQQGPGQDPQFLISFYEKMQSDKGSIPDRFSAQQFSDYHSELNMSSLELGDSALYFCASSFYTSKDTQYFGPGTRLTVL.

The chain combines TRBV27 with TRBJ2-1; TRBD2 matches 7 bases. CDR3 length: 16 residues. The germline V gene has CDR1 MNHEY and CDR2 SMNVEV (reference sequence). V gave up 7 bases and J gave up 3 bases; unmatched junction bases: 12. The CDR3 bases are TGTGCCAGCACCTCACCCAGGCTAGCGGTCTACAATGAGCAGTTCTTC. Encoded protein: CASTSPRLAVYNEQFF.

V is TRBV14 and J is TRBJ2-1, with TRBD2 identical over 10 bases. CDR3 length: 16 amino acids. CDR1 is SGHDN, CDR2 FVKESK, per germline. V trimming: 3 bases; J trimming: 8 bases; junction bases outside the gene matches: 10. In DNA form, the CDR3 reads TGTGCCAGCAGCCACCTAGGCAGCGGGAGGGGCGATGAGCAGTTCTTC. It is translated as CASSHLGSGRGDEQFF.

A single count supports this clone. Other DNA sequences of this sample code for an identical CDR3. CDR3 residues: CASSLTGDEQFF. The CDR3 DNA follows: TGTGCCAGCAGCCTGACCGGGGATGAGCAGTTCTTC. The chain has TRBV7-9 and TRBJ2-1, with D maybe TRBD2 (5 bases). Germline-derived CDR1 and CDR2 are SEHNR and FQNEAQ (reference sequence). Trimming took 5 bases from V and 8 from J, leaving 10 bases between them. The CDR3 spans 12 residues.

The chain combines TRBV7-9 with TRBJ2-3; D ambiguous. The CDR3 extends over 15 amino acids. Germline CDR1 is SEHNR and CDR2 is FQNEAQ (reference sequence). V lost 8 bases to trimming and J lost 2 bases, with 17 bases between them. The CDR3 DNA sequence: TGTGCCAGCGGCCCCCAACGGGTTGACACAGATACGCAGTATTTT. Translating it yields CASGPQRVDTDTQYF.

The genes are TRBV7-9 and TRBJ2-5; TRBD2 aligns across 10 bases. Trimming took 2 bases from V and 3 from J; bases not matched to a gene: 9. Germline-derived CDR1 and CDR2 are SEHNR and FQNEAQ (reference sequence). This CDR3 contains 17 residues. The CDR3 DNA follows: TGTGCCAGCAGCTTACCCGGACTAGCGGTTACCGAAGAGACCCAGTACTTC. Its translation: CASSLPGLAVTEETQYF.

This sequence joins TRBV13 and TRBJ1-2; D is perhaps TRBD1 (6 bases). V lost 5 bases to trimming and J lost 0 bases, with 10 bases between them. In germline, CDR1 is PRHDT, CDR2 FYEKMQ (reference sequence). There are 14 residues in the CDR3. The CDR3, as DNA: TGTGCCAGCAGCCGCGGACAGTCTAACTATGGCTACACCTTC. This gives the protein CASSRGQSNYGYTF.

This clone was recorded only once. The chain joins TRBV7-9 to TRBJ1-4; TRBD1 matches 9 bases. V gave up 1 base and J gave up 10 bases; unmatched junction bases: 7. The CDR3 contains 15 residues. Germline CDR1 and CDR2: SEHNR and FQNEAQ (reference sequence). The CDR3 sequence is CASSLGDRAFGKLFF. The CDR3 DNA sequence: TGTGCCAGCAGCTTAGGGGACAGGGCGTTCGGAAAACTGTTTTTT.

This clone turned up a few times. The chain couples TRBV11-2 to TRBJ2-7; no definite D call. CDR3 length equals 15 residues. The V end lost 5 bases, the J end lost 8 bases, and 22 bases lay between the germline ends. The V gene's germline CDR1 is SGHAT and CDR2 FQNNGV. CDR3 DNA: TGTGCCAGCAGCCGCGATTGGGCACCCGCAGAACAGCAGTACTTC. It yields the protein CASSRDWAPAEQQYF.

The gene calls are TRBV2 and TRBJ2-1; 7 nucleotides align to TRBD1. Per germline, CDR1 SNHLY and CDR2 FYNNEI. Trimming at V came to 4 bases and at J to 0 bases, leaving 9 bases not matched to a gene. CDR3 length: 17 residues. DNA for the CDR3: TGTGCCAGCAGTGGTCGACAGGGTTGGAGCTCCTACAATGAGCAGTTCTTC. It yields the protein CASSGRQGWSSYNEQFF.

CDR3 in DNA: TGTGCCAGCAGTTCTCCCAGGGGGCGCGGTGGCTACACCTTC. Translation: CASSSPRGRGGYTF. V is TRBV28 and J is TRBJ1-2; 8 nucleotides line up with TRBD1. Trimming cost V 4 bases and J 7 bases; bases outside gene matches: 8. CDR1 and CDR2 (germline): MDHEN, SYDVKM. There are 14 residues in the CDR3.

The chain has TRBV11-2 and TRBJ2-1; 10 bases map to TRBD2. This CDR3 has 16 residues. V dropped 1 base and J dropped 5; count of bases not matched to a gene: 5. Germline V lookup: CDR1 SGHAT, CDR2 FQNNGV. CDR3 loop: CASSLVGLAVHNEQFF. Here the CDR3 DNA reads TGTGCCAGCAGCTTAGTTGGACTAGCGGTACACAATGAGCAGTTCTTC.

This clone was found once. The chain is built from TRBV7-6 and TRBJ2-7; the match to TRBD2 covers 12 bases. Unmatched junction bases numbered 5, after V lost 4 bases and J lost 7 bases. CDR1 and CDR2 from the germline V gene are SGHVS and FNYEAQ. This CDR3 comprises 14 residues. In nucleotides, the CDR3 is TGTGCCAGCAGCTCTAGCGGGAGGGCGAGAGAGCAGTACTTC. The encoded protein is CASSSSGRAREQYF. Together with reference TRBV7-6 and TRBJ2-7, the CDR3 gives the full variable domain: GAGVSQSPRYKVTKRGQDVALRCDPISGHVSLYWYRQALGQGPEFLTYFNYEAQQDKSGLPNDRFSAERPEGSISTLTIQRTEQRDSAMYRCASSSSGRAREQYFGPGTRLTVT.

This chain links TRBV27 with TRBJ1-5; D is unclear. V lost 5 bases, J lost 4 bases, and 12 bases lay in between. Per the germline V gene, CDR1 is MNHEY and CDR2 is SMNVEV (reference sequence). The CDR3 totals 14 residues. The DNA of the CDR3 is TGTGCCAGCAGTACCCAGACCGGGAATCAGCCCCAGCATTTT. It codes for CASSTQTGNQPQHF.

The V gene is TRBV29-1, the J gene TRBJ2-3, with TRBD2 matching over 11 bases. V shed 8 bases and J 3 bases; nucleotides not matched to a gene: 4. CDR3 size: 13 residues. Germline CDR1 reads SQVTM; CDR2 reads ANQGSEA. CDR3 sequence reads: CSKTSGATDTQYF. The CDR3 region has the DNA TGCAGCAAGACTAGCGGGGCAACAGATACGCAGTATTTT.

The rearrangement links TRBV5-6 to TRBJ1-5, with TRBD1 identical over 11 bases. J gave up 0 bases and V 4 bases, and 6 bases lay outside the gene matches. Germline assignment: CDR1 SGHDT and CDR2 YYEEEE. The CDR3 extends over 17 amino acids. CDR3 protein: CASSKWTGGYSNQPQHF. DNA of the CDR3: TGTGCCAGCAGCAAATGGACAGGGGGCTATAGCAATCAGCCCCAGCATTTT. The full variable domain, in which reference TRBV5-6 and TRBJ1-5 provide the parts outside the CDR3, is DAGVTQSPTHLIKTRGQQVTLRCSPKSGHDTVSWYQQALGQGPQFIFQYYEEEERQRGNFPDRFSGHQFPNYSSELNVNALLLGDSALYLCASSKWTGGYSNQPQHFGDGTRLSIL.

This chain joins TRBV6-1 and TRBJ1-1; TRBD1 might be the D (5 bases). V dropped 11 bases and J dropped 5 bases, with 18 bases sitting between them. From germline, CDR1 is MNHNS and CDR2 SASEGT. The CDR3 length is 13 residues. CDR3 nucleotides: TGTGCCCACCGGGACGAGGGTAGAACTGAAGCTTTCTTT. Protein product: CAHRDEGRTEAFF.

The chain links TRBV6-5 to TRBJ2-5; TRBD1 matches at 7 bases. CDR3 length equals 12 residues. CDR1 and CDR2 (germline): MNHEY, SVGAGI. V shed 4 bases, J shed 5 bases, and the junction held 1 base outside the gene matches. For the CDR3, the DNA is TGTGCCAGCAGTTCGGACAGGGAGACCCAGTACTTC. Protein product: CASSSDRETQYF.